Shown below are 11 T cell receptor beta chains from a single sample sequenced in a study of beta chain features in type 1 diabetes. Overall study results and limits: Type 1 diabetes patients had TCRB CDR3s that were shorter (moderately but significantly so) in all four CD4+ subsets.

Reverse transcription of all isolated RNA meant that expressed TCRB transcripts were sequenced. TCRdb's copy holds only in-frame clones and misses some; the assay was immunoSEQ multiplex PCR. The data hold 120,000 or so clones, with about 18% observed a single time. These receptors' targets are unknown. The sample consisted of central memory CD4+ T cells from blood. The receptors were gathered from a man younger than 30 with type 1 diabetes.

In this sample, this clone turned up a few times. The chain has TRBV4-1 and TRBJ2-1; possibly TRBD2 for D (5 bases). Germline V gives CDR1 MGHRA, CDR2 YSYEKL. The V end lost 0 bases, the J end lost 9 bases, and 18 bases lay between the germline ends. This CDR3 is 16 amino acids long. CDR3 region: CASSQEVAGRGAEQFF. The CDR3 bases are TGCGCCAGCAGCCAAGAGGTGGCGGGCAGAGGAGCTGAGCAGTTCTTC.

This chain connects TRBV29-1 to TRBJ2-2; D is uncertain. The germline gives CDR1 SQVTM, CDR2 ANQGSEA. Trimming pared 7 bases from V and 0 bases from J, leaving 3 bases between. This CDR3 is 11 amino acids long. DNA for the CDR3: TGCAGCGCTACGAACACCGGGGAGCTGTTTTTT. Amino acids: CSATNTGELFF.

This clone was recorded a few times. The chain links TRBV19 to TRBJ1-1, with D possibly being TRBD1 (6 bases). From germline, CDR1 is LNHDA and CDR2 SQIVND (reference sequence). There are 13 residues in the CDR3. V was clipped by 7 bases and J by 3 bases, with 12 bases between them. This CDR3 reads CASTTQGYTEAFF. The CDR3 coding sequence is TGTGCCAGTACCACCCAGGGGTACACTGAAGCTTTCTTT. Drawing the rest from reference TRBV19 and TRBJ1-1, the complete variable domain is DGGITQSPKYLFRKEGQNVTLSCEQNLNHDAMYWYRQDPGQGLRLIYYSQIVNDFQKGDIAEGYSVSREKKESFPLTVTSAQKNPTAFYLCASTTQGYTEAFFGQGTRLTVV.

This clone was counted between two and nine times. This chain uses TRBV7-9 with TRBJ2-3; the D gene is possibly TRBD1 (5 bases). Germline values: CDR1 SEHNR, CDR2 FQNEAQ (reference sequence). This CDR3 spans 13 amino acids. Trimming left V 4 bases short and J 4 bases short, with 9 bases between. The CDR3 sequence is CASSSGSADTQYF. DNA of the CDR3: TGTGCCAGCAGCTCAGGGTCCGCAGATACGCAGTATTTT. Full variable domain (missing parts from reference TRBV7-9 and TRBJ2-3): DTGVSQNPRHKITKRGQNVTFRCDPISEHNRLYWYRQTLGQGPEFLTYFQNEAQLEKSRLLSDRFSAERPKGSFSTLEIQRTEQGDSAMYLCASSSGSADTQYFGPGTRLTVL.

This clone was found a few times. The genes are TRBV27 and TRBJ2-7; D remains unclear. Per the germline V gene, CDR1 is MNHEY and CDR2 is SMNVEV (reference sequence). Between the trimmed V and J ends, which lost 2 bases and 0 bases, there was a span of 14 bases. The CDR3 is 16 amino acids. For the CDR3, the DNA is TGTGCCAGCAGTTTAACCGTAGGATCGGGCTCCTACGAGCAGTACTTC. Translated, it gives CASSLTVGSGSYEQYF.

This clone was recorded many times. The same CDR3 is also encoded by other DNA sequences in this sample. The chain uses TRBV2 and TRBJ2-7; 8 bases are shared with TRBD2. This CDR3 has 18 residues. CDR1 and CDR2 (germline): SNHLY, FYNNEI. The J segment lost 1 base and the V segment lost 5 bases, leaving 16 bases of the junction unmatched. The CDR3 here is CASSIPGLGIFMSYEQYF. The CDR3 coding sequence is TGTGCCAGCAGTATCCCGGGACTAGGTATTTTTATGTCCTACGAGCAGTACTTC.

This clone was detected ten times or more. The chain couples TRBV7-9 to TRBJ2-5; D gene unclear. The CDR3 is 13 amino acids. The V gene's germline CDR1 is SEHNR and CDR2 FQNEAQ (reference sequence). V dropped 2 bases and J dropped 4 bases, with 8 bases sitting between them. The CDR3 sequence: CASSLSPPETQYF. In DNA form, the CDR3 reads TGTGCCAGCAGCTTATCTCCTCCAGAGACCCAGTACTTC.

The chain has TRBV4-1 and TRBJ2-3; 12 nucleotides match TRBD2. Germline assignment: CDR1 MGHRA and CDR2 YSYEKL. V was pared by 1 base and J by 5 bases, with 4 bases of the junction left unmatched. The CDR3 extends over 16 amino acids. CDR3 residues: CASSQGTSGTVDTQYF. For the CDR3, the DNA is TGCGCCAGCAGCCAAGGGACTAGCGGGACTGTAGATACGCAGTATTTT.

There are a few counts of this clone. V usage is TRBV4-3 and J usage is TRBJ1-4; a possible D gene is TRBD1 (5 bases). In germline, CDR1 is LGHNA, CDR2 YSLEER. Trimming removed 3 bases from V and 0 bases from J, with 8 bases in between. The length of the CDR3 is 15 residues. CDR3 protein: CASSQVTATNEKLFF. CDR3 nucleotide sequence: TGCGCCAGCAGCCAGGTGACAGCAACTAATGAAAAACTGTTTTTT.

This clone was recorded at least ten times. The rearrangement links TRBV4-2 to TRBJ2-3, with 11 bases lining up with TRBD2. V trimming: 0 bases; J trimming: 0 bases; junction bases outside the gene matches: 5. Germline CDR1 and CDR2: LGHNA and YNFKEQ. There are 18 residues in the CDR3. The CDR3 sequence is CASSQDQTSGVSTDTQYF. CDR3 DNA sequence: TGTGCCAGCAGCCAAGATCAGACTAGCGGGGTGAGCACAGATACGCAGTATTTT.

There are a few counts of this clone. The chain is built from TRBV18 and TRBJ1-5; perhaps TRBD1 as D (5 bases). The CDR3 covers 16 residues. V lost 3 bases, J lost 5 bases, and 17 bases lay in between. Germline V lookup: CDR1 KGHSH, CDR2 LQKENI. This CDR3 reads CASSPPGLPFDQPQHF. The CDR3 region has the DNA TGTGCCAGCTCACCCCCAGGGCTCCCGTTCGATCAGCCCCAGCATTTT.